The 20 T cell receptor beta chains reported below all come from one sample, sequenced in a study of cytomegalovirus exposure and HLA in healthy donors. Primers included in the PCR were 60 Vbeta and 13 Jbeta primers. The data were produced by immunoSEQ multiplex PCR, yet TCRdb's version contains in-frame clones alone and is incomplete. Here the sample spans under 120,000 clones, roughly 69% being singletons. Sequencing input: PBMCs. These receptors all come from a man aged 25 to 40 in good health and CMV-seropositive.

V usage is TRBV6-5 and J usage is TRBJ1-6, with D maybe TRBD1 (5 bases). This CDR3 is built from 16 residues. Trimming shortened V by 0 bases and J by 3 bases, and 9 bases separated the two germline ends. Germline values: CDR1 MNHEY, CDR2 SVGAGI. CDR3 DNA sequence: TGTGCCAGCAGTTACTCGATGGGACTCTATAATTCACCCCTCCACTTT. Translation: CASSYSMGLYNSPLHF.

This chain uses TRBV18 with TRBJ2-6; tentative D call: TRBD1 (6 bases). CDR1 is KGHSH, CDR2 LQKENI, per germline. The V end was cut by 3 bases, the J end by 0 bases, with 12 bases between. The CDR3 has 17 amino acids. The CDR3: CASSPPRDNSGANVLTF. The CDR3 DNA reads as TGTGCCAGCTCACCTCCCCGGGACAACTCTGGGGCCAACGTCCTGACTTTC.

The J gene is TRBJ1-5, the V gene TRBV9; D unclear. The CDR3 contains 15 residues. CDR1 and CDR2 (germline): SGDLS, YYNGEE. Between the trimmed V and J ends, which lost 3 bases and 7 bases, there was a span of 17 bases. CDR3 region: CASSGQAGDGQPQHF. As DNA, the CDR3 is TGTGCCAGCAGCGGCCAAGCGGGAGATGGGCAGCCCCAGCATTTT.

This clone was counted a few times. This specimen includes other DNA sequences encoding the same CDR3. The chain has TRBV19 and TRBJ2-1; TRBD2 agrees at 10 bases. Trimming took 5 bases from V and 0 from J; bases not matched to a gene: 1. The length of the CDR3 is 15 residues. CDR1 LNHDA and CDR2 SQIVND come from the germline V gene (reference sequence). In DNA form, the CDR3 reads TGTGCCAGTAGTCGACTAGCGGGCTCCTACAATGAGCAGTTCTTC. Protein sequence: CASSRLAGSYNEQFF. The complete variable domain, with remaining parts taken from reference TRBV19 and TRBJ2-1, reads DGGITQSPKYLFRKEGQNVTLSCEQNLNHDAMYWYRQDPGQGLRLIYYSQIVNDFQKGDIAEGYSVSREKKESFPLTVTSAQKNPTAFYLCASSRLAGSYNEQFFGPGTRLTVL.

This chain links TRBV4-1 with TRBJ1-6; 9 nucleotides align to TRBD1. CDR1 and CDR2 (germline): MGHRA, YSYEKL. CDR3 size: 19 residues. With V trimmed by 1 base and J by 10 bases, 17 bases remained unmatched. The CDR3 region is CASSQVLPPGQGLRSPLHF. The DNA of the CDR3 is TGCGCCAGCAGCCAAGTTCTCCCCCCGGGACAGGGACTGCGCTCACCCCTCCACTTT.

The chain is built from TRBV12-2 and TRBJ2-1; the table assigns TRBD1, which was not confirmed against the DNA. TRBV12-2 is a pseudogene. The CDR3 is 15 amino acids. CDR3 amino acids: CASRLCYTKYNEQFF. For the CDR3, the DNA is TGTGCAAGTCGCCTTTGTTACACCAAGTACAATGAGCAGTTCTTC.

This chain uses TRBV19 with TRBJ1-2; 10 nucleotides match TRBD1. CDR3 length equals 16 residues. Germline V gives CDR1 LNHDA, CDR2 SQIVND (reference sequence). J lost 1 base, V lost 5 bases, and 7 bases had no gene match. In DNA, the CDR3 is TGTGCCAGTAGTGTGCGGACAGGGGGTGTTAACTATGGCTACACCTTC. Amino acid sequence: CASSVRTGGVNYGYTF.

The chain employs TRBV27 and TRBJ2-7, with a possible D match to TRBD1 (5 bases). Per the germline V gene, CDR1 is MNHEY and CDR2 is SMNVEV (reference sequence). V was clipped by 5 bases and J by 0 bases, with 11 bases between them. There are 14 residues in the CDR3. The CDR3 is CASSLLQGSYEQYF. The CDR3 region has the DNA TGTGCCAGCAGTCTCCTTCAGGGCTCCTACGAGCAGTACTTC.

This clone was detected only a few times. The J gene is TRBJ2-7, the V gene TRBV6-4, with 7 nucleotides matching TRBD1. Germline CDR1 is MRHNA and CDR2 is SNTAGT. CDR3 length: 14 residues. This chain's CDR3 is CVMKGAVLVGEQYF. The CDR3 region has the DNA TGTGTCATGAAGGGGGCAGTCCTCGTTGGAGAGCAGTACTTC.

CDR3 nucleotides: TGTGCCAGCAGTTTTTTGGCGGGAGAGGGTGAAAAACTGTTTTTT. Protein product: CASSFLAGEGEKLFF. The V and J genes are TRBV27 and TRBJ1-4, with no clear D. From germline, CDR1 is MNHEY and CDR2 SMNVEV (reference sequence). This CDR3 is built from 15 residues. V gave up 3 bases and J gave up 7 bases, with 15 bases separating them.

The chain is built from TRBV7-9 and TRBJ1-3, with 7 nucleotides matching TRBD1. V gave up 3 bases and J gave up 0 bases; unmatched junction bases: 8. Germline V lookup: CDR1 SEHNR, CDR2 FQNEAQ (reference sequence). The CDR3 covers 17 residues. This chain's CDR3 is CASSLQTGPVSGNTIYF. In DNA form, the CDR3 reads TGTGCCAGCAGCTTGCAGACAGGGCCCGTCTCTGGAAACACCATATATTTT.

CDR3 amino acids: CASSPDRRANYGYTF. In DNA form, the CDR3 reads TGTGCCAGCAGCCCGGACAGGCGAGCTAACTATGGCTACACCTTC. This chain links TRBV5-6 with TRBJ1-2, with 7 bases fitting TRBD1. This CDR3 comprises 15 residues. In germline, CDR1 is SGHDT, CDR2 YYEEEE. The ends lost 4 bases at V and 0 bases at J; junction bases unmatched: 6.

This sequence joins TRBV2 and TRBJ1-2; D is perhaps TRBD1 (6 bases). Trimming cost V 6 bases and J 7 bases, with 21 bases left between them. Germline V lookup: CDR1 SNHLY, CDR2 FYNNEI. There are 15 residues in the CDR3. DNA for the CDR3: TGTGCCAGCAGCGACGATACAGGGTACCGAGGTGGCTACACCTTC. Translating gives CASSDDTGYRGGYTF. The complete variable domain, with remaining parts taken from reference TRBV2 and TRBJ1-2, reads EPEVTQTPSHQVTQMGQEVILRCVPISNHLYFYWYRQILGQKVEFLVSFYNNEISEKSEIFDDQFSVERPDGSNFTLKIRSTKLEDSAMYFCASSDDTGYRGGYTFGSGTRLTVV.

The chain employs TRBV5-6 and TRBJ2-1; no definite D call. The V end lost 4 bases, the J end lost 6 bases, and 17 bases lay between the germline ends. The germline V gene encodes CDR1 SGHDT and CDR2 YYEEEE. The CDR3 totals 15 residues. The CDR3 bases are TGTGCCAGCAGCGGAGTCGGAACCCGAGGCAATGAGCAGTTCTTC. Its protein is CASSGVGTRGNEQFF.

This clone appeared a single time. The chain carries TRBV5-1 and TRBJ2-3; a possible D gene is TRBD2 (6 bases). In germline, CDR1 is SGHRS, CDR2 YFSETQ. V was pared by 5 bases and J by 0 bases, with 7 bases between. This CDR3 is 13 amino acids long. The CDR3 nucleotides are TGCGCCAGCAGGGAGGGGAGCACAGATACGCAGTATTTT. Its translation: CASREGSTDTQYF.

The CDR3 protein is CASSLVEGMAGANVLTF. DNA for the CDR3: TGCGCCAGCAGCTTGGTGGAGGGAATGGCTGGGGCCAACGTCCTGACTTTC. The chain uses TRBV5-1 and TRBJ2-6, with D possibly TRBD2 on 6 matching bases. V was trimmed by 0 bases and J by 2 bases, leaving 12 bases between them. The germline V gene has CDR1 SGHRS and CDR2 YFSETQ. The CDR3 has 17 amino acids.

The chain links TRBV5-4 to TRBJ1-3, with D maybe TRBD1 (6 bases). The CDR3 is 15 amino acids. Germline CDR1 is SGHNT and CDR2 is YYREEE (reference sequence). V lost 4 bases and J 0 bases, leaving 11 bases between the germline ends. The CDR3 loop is CASSIQGTSGNTIYF. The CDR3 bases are TGTGCCAGCAGCATACAGGGCACCTCTGGAAACACCATATATTTT.

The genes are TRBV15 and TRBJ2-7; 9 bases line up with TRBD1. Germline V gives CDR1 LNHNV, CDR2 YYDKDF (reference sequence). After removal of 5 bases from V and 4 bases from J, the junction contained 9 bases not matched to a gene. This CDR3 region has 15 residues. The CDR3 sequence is CATSPTRDREYEQYF. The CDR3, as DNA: TGTGCCACCAGCCCGACCAGGGACAGGGAATACGAGCAGTACTTC.

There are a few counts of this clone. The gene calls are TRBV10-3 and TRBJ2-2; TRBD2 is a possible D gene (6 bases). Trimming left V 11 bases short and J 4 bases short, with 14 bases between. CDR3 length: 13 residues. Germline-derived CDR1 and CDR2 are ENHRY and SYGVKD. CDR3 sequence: CASTTRPTGELFF. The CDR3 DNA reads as TGTGCCTCTACGACTAGACCCACCGGGGAGCTGTTTTTT.

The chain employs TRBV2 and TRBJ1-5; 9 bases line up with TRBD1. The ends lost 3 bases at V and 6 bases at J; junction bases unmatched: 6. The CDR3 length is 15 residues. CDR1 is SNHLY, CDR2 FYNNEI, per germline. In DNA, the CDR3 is TGTGCCAGCAGTGACCACCGGGACAGGGCTCAGCCCCAGCATTTT. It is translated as CASSDHRDRAQPQHF.